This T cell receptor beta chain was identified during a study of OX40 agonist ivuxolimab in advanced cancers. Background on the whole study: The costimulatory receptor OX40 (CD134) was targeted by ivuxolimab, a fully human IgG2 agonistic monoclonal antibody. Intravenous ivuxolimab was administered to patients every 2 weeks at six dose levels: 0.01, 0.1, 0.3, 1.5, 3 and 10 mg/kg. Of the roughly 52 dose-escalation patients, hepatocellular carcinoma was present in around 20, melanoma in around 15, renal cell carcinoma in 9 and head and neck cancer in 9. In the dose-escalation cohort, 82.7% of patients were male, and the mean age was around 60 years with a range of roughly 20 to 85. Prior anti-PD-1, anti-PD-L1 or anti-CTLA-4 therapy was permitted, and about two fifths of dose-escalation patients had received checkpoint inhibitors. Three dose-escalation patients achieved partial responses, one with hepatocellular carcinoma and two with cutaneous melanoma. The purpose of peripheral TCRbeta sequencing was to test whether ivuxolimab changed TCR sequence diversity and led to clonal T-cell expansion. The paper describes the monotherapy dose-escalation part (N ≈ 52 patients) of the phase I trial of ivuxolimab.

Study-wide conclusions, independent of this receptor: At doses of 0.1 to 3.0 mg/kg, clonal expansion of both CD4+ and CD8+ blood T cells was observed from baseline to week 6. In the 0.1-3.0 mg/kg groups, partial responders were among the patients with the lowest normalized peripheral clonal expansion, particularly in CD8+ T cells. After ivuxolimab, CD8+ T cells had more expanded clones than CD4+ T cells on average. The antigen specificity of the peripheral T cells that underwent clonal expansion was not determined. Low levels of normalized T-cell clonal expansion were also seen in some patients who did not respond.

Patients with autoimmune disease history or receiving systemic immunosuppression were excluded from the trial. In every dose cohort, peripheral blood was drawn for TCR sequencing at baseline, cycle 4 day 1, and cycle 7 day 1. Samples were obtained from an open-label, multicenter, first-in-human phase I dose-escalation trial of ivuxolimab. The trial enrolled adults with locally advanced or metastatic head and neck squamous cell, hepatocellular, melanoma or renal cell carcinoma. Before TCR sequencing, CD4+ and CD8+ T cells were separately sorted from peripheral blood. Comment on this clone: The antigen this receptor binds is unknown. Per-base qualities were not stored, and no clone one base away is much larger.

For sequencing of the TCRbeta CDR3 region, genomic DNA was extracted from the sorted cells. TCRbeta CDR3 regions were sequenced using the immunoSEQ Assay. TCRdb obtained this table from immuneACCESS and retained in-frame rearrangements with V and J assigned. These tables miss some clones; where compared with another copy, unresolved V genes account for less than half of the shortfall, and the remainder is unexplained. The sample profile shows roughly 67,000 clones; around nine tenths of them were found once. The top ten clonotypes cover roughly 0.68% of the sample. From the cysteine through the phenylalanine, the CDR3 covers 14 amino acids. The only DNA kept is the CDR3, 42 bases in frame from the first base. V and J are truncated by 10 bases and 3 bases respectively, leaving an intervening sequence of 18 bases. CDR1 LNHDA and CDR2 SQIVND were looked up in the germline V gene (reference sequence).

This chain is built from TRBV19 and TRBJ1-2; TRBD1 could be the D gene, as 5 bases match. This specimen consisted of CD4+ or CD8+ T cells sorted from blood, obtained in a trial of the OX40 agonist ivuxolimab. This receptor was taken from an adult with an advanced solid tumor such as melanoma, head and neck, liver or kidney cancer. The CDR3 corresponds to CATSGTPRDYGYTF. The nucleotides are TGTGCCACCTCCGGGACCCCCAGGGACTATGGCTACACCTTC.